This T cell receptor beta chain was recovered during a study of cytomegalovirus exposure and HLA in healthy donors. Trimming removed 1 base from V and 1 base from J; junction bases left unmatched: 11. CDR3 length: 18 residues. Germline CDR1 is KGHSH and CDR2 is LQKENI. As regards this clone: Its cognate antigen is unknown.

The PCR used 60 Vbeta and 13 Jbeta primers. Profiling relied on immunoSEQ multiplex PCR, and the TCRdb table lists in-frame clones only, not all of them. The sample holds about 140,000 clones, about four fifths seen once. Study observations and caveats: Exclusion applied to some V segments, including TRBV6-2 and TRBV6-3, as they were indistinguishable. The investigators catalogued 150 to 200 TCR beta chains as cytomegalovirus-associated. The likely explanation for a cluster of highly shared sequence variants was sequencing artifact.

The sample taken for sequencing was PBMCs. This TCR was recovered from a male donor in good health and CMV-seronegative. The chain recombines TRBV18 with TRBJ1-1, with 8 bases that match TRBD1. CDR3 in DNA: TGTGCCAGCTCACCACTTCGACAGGGGAACATTTGGAACACTGAAGCTTTCTTT. Protein product: CASSPLRQGNIWNTEAFF.